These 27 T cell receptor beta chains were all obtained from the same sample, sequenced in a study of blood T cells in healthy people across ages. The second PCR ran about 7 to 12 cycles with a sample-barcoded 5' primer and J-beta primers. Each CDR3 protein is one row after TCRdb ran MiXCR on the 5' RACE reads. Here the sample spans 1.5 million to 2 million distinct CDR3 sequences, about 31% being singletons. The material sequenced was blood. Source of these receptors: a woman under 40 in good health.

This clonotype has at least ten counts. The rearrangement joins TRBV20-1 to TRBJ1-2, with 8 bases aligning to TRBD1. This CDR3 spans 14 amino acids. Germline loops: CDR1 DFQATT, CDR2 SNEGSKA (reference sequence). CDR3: CSPHRDRPGHGYTF. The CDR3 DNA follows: TGCAGCCCACACCGGGACAGGCCCGGGCATGGCTACACCTTC.

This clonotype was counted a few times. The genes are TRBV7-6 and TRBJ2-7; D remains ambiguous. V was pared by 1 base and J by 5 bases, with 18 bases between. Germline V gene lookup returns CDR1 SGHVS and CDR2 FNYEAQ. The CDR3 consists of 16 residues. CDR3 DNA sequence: TGTGCCAGCAGCTTAGGTCCAGGCACCGACAAGGACGAGCAGTACTTC. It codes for CASSLGPGTDKDEQYF.

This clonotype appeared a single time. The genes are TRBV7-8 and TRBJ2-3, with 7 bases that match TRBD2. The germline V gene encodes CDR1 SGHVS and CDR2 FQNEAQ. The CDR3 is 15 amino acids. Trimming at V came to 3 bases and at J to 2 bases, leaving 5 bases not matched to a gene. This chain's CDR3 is CASSLLAAFTDTQYF. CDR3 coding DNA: TGTGCCAGCAGCTTGCTAGCGGCTTTCACAGATACGCAGTATTTT.

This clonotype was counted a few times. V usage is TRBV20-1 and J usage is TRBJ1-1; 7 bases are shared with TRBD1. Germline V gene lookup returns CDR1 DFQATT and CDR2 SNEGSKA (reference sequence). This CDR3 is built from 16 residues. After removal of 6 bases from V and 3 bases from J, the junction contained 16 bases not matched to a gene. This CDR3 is CSAHGNRGVVDTEAFF. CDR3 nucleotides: TGCAGTGCCCATGGGAACAGGGGCGTAGTGGACACTGAAGCTTTCTTT.

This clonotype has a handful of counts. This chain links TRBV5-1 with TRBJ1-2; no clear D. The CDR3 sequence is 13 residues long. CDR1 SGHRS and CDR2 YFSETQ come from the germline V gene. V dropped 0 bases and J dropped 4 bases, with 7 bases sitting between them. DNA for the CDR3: TGCGCCAGCAGCTTGGATGGAGGCTATGGCTACACCTTC. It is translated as CASSLDGGYGYTF.

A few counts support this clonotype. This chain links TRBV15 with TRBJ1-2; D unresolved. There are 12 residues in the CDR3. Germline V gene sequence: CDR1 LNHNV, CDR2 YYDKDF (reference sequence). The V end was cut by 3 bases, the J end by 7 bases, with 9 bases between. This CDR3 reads CATSRAIGGYTF. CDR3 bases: TGTGCCACCAGCAGGGCCATTGGTGGCTACACCTTC. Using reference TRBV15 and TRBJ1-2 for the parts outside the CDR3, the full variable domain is DAMVIQNPRYQVTQFGKPVTLSCSQTLNHNVMYWYQQKSSQAPKLLFHYYDKDFNNEADTPDNFQSRRPNTSFCFLDIRSPGLGDTAMYLCATSRAIGGYTFGSGTRLTVV.

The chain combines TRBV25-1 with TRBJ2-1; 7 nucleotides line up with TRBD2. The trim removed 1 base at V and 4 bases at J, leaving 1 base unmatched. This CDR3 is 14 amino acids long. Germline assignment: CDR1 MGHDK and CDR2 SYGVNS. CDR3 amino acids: CASSELGGYNEQFF. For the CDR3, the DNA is TGTGCCAGCAGTGAATTGGGGGGGTACAATGAGCAGTTCTTC.

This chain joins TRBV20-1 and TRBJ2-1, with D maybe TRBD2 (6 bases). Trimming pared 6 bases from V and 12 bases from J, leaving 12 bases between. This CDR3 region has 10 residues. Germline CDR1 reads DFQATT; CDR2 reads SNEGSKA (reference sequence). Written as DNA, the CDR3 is TGCAGTGCCAGCCTGGGGGGGCAGTTCTTC. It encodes CSASLGGQFF.

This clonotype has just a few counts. The CDR3 loop is CAKYRGQYF. CDR3 bases: TGTGCCAAATATCGGGGGCAGTATTTT. The J gene is TRBJ2-3, the V gene TRBV6-1; possibly TRBD2 for D (5 bases). Between the trimmed V and J ends, which lost 10 bases and 11 bases, there was a span of 10 bases. CDR1 is MNHNS, CDR2 SASEGT, per germline. The CDR3 loop spans 9 amino acids.

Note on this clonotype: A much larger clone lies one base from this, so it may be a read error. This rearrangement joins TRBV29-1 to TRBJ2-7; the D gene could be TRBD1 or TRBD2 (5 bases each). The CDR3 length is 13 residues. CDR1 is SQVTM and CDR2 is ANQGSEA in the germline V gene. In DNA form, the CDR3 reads TGCGGCGTCCGGGACGCACGGACCTACGAGCAGTACTTC. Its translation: CGVRDARTYEQYF.

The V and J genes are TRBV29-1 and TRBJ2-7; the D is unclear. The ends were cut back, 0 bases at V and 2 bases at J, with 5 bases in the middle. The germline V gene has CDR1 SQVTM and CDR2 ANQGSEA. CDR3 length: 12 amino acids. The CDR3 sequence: CSVEDGAYEQYF. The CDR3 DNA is TGCAGCGTTGAAGATGGAGCCTACGAGCAGTACTTC.

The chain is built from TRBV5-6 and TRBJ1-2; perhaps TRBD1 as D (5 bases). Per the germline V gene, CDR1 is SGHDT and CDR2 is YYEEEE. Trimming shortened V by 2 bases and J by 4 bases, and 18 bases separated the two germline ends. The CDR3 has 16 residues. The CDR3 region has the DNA TGTGCCAGCAGCTTCAGGGACCGAATTTCCGGCTATGGCTACACCTTC. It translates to CASSFRDRISGYGYTF.

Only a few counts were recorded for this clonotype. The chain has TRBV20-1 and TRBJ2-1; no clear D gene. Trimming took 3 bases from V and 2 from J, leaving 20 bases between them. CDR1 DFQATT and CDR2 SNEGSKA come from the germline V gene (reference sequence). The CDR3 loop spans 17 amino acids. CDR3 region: CSARSDFHMGPYNEQFF. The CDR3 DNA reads TGCAGTGCTAGGTCCGATTTTCACATGGGCCCCTACAATGAGCAGTTCTTC.

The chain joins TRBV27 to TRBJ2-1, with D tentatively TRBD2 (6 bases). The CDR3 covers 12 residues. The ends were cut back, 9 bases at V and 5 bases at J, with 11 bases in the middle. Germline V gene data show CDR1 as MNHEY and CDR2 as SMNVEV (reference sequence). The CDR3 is CASGLPHNEQFF. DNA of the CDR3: TGTGCCAGTGGACTACCTCACAATGAGCAGTTCTTC.

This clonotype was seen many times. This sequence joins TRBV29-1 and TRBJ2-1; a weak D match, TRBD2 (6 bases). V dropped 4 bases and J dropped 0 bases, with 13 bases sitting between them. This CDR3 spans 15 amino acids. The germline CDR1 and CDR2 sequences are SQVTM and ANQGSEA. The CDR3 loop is CSVAAGYSSYNEQFF. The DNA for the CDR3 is TGCAGCGTTGCAGCGGGCTATAGCTCCTACAATGAGCAGTTCTTC.

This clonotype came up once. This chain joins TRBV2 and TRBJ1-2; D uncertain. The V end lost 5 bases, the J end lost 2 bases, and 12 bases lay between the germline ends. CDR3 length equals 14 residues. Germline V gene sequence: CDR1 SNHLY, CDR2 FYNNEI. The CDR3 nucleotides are TGTGCCAGCAGTCGCACGAACCTAAACTATGGCTACACCTTC. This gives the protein CASSRTNLNYGYTF. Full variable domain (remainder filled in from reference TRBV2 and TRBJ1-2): EPEVTQTPSHQVTQMGQEVILRCVPISNHLYFYWYRQILGQKVEFLVSFYNNEISEKSEIFDDQFSVERPDGSNFTLKIRSTKLEDSAMYFCASSRTNLNYGYTFGSGTRLTVV.

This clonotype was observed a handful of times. DNA of the CDR3: TGTGCCACCAGCAGATCTTCCGGGTCACCCCTCCACTTT. The encoded protein is CATSRSSGSPLHF. The chain recombines TRBV15 with TRBJ1-6; D call uncertain. V was cut by 2 bases and J by 10 bases, with 9 bases left in between. Per germline, CDR1 LNHNV and CDR2 YYDKDF (reference sequence). The CDR3 sequence is 13 residues long.

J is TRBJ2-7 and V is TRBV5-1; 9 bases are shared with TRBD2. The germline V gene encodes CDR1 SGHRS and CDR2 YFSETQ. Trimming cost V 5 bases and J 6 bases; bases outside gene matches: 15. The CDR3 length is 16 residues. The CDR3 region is CASRLASGDVVLEQYF. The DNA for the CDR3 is TGCGCCAGCAGGCTCGCTAGCGGGGATGTTGTTCTCGAGCAGTACTTC.

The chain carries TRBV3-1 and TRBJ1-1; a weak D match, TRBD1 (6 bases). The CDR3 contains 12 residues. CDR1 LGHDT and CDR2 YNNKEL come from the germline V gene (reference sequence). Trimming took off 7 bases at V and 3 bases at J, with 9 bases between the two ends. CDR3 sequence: CASTYRDTEAFF. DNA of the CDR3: TGTGCCAGCACCTACAGGGACACTGAAGCTTTCTTT.

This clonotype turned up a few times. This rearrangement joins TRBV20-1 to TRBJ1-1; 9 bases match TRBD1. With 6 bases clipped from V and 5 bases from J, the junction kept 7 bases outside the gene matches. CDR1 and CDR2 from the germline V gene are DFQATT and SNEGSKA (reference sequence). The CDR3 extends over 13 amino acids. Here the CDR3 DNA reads TGCAGTGCCGTATCCGGGACAGGGACTGAAGCTTTCTTT. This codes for CSAVSGTGTEAFF.

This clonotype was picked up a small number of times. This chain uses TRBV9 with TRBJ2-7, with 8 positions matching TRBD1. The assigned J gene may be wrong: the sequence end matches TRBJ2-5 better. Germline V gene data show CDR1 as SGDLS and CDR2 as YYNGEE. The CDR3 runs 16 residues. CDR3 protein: CASSVNTGGKGETQYF. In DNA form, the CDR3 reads TGTGCCAGCAGCGTTAATACAGGGGGAAAGGGGGAGACCCAGTACTTC.

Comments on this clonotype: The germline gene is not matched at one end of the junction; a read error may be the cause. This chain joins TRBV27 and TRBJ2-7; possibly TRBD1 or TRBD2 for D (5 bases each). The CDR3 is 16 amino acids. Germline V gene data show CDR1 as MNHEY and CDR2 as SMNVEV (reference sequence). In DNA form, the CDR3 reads TGTACCAGCAGTTTATCGACGGGGCTTCGCTCCTACGAGCAGTACTTC. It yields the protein CTSSLSTGLRSYEQYF.

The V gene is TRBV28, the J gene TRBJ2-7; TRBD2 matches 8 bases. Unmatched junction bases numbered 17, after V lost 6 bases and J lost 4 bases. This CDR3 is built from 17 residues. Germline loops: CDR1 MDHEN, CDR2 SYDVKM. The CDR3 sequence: CASSPVSGIPSEYEQYF. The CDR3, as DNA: TGTGCCAGCAGCCCAGTTAGCGGGATCCCCTCGGAATACGAGCAGTACTTC.

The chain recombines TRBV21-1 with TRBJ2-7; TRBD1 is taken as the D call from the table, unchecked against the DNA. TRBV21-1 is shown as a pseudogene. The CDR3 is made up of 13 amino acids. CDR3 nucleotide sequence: TGTGCCAGCAGCAAGGGACGAATGGTCGAGCAGTACTTC. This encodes CASSKGRMVEQYF.

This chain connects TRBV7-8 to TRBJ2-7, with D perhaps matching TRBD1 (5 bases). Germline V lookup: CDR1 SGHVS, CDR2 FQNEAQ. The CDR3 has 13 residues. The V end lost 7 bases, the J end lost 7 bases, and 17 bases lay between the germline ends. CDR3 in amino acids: CASKGPGPREQYF. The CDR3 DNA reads TGTGCCAGCAAAGGACCAGGGCCGAGGGAGCAGTACTTC.

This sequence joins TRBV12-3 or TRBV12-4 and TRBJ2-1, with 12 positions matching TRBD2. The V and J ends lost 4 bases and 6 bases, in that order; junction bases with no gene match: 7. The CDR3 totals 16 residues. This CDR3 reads CASSWATSGSINEQFF. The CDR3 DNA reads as TGTGCCAGCAGTTGGGCGACTAGCGGGAGTATCAATGAGCAGTTCTTC.

In nucleotides, the CDR3 is TGTGCCACGTGGGGAACCACCGACAATGAGCAGTTCTTC. It yields the protein CATWGTTDNEQFF. J is TRBJ2-1 and V is TRBV28; D not resolved. The V end was cut by 10 bases, the J end by 5 bases, with 15 bases between. Germline values: CDR1 MDHEN, CDR2 SYDVKM. This CDR3 has 13 residues.